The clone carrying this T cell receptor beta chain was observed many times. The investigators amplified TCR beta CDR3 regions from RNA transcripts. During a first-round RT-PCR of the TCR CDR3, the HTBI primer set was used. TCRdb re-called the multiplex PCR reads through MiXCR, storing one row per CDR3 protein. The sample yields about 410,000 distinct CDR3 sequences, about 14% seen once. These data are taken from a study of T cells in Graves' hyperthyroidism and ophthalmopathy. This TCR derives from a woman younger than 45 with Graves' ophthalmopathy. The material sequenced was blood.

The CDR3 DNA is TGTGCCAGCAGCCCCCTTGGGGGACAAAGATCAACTGAAGCTTTCTTT. Translation: CASSPLGGQRSTEAFF. The rearrangement uses TRBV7-9 and TRBJ1-1, with D possibly TRBD1 on 6 matching bases. V gave up 5 bases and J gave up 5 bases, with 21 bases separating them. This CDR3 is 16 amino acids long. Germline CDR1 SEHNR, CDR2 FQNEAQ (reference sequence).